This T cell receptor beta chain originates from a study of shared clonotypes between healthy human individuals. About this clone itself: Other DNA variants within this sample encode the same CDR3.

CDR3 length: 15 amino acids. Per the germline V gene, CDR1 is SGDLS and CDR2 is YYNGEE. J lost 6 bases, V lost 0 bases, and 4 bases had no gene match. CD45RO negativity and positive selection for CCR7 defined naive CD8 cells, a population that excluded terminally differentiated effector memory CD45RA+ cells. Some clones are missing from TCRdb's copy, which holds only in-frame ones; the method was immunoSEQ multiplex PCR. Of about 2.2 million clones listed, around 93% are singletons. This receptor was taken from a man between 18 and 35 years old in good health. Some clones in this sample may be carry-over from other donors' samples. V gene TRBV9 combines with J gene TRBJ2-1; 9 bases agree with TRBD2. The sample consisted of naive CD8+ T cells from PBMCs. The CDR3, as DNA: TGTGCCAGCAGCGTAGGATTAGCGGGGGTCAATGAGCAGTTCTTC. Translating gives CASSVGLAGVNEQFF.